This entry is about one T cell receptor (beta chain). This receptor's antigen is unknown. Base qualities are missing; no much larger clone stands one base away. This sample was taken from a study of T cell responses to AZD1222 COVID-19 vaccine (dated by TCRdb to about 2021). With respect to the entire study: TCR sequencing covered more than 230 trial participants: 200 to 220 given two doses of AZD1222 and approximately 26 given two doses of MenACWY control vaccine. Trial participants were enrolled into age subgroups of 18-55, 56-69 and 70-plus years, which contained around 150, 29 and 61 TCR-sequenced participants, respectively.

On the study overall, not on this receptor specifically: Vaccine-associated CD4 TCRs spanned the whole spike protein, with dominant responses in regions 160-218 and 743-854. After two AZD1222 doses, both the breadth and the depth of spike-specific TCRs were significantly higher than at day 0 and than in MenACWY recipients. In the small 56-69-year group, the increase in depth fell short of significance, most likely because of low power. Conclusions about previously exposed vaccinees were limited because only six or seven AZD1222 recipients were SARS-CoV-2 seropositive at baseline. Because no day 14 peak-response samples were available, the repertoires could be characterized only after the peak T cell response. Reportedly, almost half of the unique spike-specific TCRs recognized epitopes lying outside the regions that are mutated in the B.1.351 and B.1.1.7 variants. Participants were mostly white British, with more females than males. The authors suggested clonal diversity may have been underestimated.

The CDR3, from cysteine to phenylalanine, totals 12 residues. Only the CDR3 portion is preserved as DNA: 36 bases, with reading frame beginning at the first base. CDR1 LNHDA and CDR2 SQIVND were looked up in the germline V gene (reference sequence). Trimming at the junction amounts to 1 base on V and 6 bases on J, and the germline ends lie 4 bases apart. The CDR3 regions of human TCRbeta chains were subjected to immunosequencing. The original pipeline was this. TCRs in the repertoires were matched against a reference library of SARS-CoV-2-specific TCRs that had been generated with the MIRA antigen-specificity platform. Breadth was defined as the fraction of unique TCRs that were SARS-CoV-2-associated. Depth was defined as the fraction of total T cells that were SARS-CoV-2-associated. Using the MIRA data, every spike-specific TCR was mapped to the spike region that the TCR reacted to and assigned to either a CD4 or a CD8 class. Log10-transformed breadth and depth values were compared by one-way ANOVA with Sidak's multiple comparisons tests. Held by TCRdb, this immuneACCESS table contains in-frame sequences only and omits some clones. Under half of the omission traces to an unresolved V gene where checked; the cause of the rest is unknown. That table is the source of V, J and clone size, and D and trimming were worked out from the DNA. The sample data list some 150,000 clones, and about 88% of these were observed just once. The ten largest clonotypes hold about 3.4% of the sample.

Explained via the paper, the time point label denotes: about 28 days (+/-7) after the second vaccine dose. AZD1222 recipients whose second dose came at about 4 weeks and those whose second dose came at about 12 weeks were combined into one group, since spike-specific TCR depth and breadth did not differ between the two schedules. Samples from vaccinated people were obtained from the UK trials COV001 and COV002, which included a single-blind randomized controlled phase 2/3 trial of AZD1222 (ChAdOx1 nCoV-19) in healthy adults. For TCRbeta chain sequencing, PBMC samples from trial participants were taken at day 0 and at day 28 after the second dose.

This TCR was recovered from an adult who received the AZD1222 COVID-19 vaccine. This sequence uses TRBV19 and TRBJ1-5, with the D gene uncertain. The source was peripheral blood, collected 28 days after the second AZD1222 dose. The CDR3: CASSIGVQPQHF. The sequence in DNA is TGTGCCAGTAGTATAGGGGTTCAGCCCCAGCATTTT.